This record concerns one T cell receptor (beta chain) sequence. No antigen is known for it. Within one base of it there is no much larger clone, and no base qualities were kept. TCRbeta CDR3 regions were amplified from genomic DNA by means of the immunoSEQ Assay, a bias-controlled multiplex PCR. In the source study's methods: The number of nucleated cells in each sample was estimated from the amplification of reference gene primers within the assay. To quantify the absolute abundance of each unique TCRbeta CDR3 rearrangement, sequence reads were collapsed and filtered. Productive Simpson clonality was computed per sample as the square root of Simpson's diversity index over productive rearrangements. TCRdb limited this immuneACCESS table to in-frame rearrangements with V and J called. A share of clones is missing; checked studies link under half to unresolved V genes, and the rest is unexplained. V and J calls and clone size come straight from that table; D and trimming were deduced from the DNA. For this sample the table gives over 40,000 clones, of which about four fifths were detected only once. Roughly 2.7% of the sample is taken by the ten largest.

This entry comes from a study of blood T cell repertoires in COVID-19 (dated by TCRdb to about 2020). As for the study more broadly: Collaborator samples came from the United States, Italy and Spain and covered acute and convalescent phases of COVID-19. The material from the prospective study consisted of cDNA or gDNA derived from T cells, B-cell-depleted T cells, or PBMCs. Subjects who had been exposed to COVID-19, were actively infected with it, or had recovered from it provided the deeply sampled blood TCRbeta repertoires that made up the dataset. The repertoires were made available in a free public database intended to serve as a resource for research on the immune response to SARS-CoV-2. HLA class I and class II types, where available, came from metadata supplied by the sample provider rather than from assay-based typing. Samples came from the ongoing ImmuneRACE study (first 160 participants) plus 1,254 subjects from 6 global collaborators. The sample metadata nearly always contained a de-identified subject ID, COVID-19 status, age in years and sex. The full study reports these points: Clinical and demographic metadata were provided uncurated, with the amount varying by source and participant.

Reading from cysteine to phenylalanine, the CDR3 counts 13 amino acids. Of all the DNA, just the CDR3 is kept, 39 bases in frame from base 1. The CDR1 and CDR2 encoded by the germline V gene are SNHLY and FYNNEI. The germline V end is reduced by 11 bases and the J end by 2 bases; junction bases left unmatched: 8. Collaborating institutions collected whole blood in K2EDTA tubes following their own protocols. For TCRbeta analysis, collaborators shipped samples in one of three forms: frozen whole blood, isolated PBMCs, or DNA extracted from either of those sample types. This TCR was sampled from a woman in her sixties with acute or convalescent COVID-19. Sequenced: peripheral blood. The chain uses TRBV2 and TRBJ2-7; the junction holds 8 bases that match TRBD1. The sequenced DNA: TGTGCCGGTACCGGGACAGGAACCTACGAGCAGTACTTC. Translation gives CAGTGTGTYEQYF.